These 10 T cell receptor beta chains came from one sample sequenced in a study of identical twins. TCRdb itself ran the 5' RACE reads through MiXCR, one entry per CDR3 protein. The table lists approximately 1.8 million distinct CDR3 sequences, around 33% of them singletons. Sequencing was performed on cord blood. The receptors were sampled from a newborn girl in good health.

The rearrangement links TRBV7-8 to TRBJ2-1; 13 bases match TRBD2. Germline V gives CDR1 SGHVS, CDR2 FQNEAQ. This CDR3 spans 17 amino acids. The ends lost 5 bases at V and 7 bases at J; junction bases unmatched: 11. The CDR3 nucleotides read TGTGCCAGCAGCAGCATTGGGACTAGCGGGGTGTTTAATGAGCAGTTCTTC. It encodes CASSSIGTSGVFNEQFF.

The rearrangement uses TRBV4-1 and TRBJ2-3; a weak D match, TRBD2 (5 bases). The CDR3 sequence is 13 residues long. Trimming cost V 1 base and J 10 bases, with 12 bases left between them. Germline V gives CDR1 MGHRA, CDR2 YSYEKL. This CDR3 is CASSQVHGDAQYF. The CDR3 DNA reads TGCGCCAGCAGCCAAGTTCACGGGGATGCGCAGTATTTT.

In this sample, this clonotype turned up a few times. J is TRBJ2-7 and V is TRBV28; TRBD1 aligns across 8 bases. V lost 1 base and J lost 3; bases outside the gene matches: 8. The CDR3 extends over 16 amino acids. CDR1 and CDR2 (germline): MDHEN, SYDVKM. The CDR3: CASSLSGQGRHYEQYF. CDR3 coding DNA: TGTGCCAGCAGTTTATCCGGACAGGGAAGGCACTACGAGCAGTACTTC.

This clonotype showed up just a few times. This rearrangement joins TRBV28 to TRBJ2-3, with D maybe TRBD2 (6 bases). This CDR3 has 16 amino acids. Trimming shortened V by 5 bases and J by 3 bases, and 18 bases separated the two germline ends. Per germline, CDR1 MDHEN and CDR2 SYDVKM. As DNA, the CDR3 is TGTGCCAGCAGTCCACCACCTAGCGAGGCAACAGATACGCAGTATTTT. It yields the protein CASSPPPSEATDTQYF.

The chain has TRBV18 and TRBJ2-7; 9 bases agree with TRBD1. Germline V lookup: CDR1 KGHSH, CDR2 LQKENI. This CDR3 is built from 17 residues. V lost 3 bases and J lost 0; bases outside the gene matches: 9. CDR3 nucleotide sequence: TGTGCCAGCTCACCTCAAAGACCGGGACAGGGCTCCTACGAGCAGTACTTC. Its translation: CASSPQRPGQGSYEQYF.

The V and J genes are TRBV6-1 and TRBJ2-7, with no clear D. This CDR3 spans 15 amino acids. CDR1 is MNHNS and CDR2 is SASEGT in the germline V gene. Trimming pared 2 bases from V and 0 bases from J, leaving 11 bases between. The CDR3 sequence is CASSEFPTNSYEQYF. CDR3 nucleotides: TGTGCCAGCAGTGAATTTCCGACAAACTCCTACGAGCAGTACTTC.

This clonotype was seen many times. The chain employs TRBV2 and TRBJ2-3; D may be TRBD1 or TRBD2 (5 bases each). The CDR3 covers 11 residues. Germline V gene data show CDR1 as SNHLY and CDR2 as FYNNEI. Trimming left V 5 bases short and J 8 bases short, with 8 bases between. This CDR3 is CASSTGTTQYF. CDR3 nucleotide sequence: TGTGCCAGCAGTACCGGGACTACGCAGTATTTT.

The chain employs TRBV7-2 and TRBJ2-1, with D unresolved. This CDR3 has 14 amino acids. Trimming stripped 0 bases from V and 10 bases from J, with 13 bases between. Germline V gene data show CDR1 as SGHTA and CDR2 as FQGNSA. The CDR3 loop reads CASSLAIGSYEQFF. The CDR3 bases are TGTGCCAGCAGCTTAGCGATAGGCTCCTACGAGCAGTTCTTC.

In DNA form, the CDR3 reads TGTGCCAGCAGGCTCGGGGGCCCACCCAACAATGAGCAGTTCTTC. Protein product: CASRLGGPPNNEQFF. V and J are TRBV6-1 and TRBJ2-1; D might be TRBD1 or TRBD2, each matching 6 bases. The CDR3 consists of 15 residues. Germline-derived CDR1 and CDR2 are MNHNS and SASEGT. Deletions cut 6 bases from V and 5 bases from J, with 17 bases between.

This chain connects TRBV5-8 to TRBJ2-3; 10 positions agree with TRBD2. The junction had 4 bases not matched to a gene; V was cut back by 0 bases and J by 0 bases. The germline CDR1 and CDR2 sequences are SGHTS and YDEGEE. This CDR3 has 17 residues. The CDR3 is CASSLGLLAGSTDTQYF. The DNA for the CDR3 is TGTGCCAGCAGCTTGGGGCTACTAGCGGGGAGCACAGATACGCAGTATTTT.